This TCR beta chain stems from a study of T cell responses to AZD1222 COVID-19 vaccine. Findings of the study overall: At baseline, seropositivity was found in only a handful of AZD1222 recipients.

This CDR3 region has 15 residues. Germline loops: CDR1 LGHNA, CDR2 YNFKEQ. Unmatched junction bases numbered 4, after V lost 0 bases and J lost 4 bases. On this clone itself: The antigen is not known.

Repertoires were generated with immunoSEQ multiplex PCR, while TCRdb's copy carries only in-frame clones and drops some. The profile shows 80,000 to 130,000 clones, approximately 90% of them singletons. The chain links TRBV4-2 to TRBJ1-2; 8 bases are a match to TRBD1. The starting material was peripheral blood, obtained on day 0 of AZD1222 vaccination. The receptor's source is an adult in good health. Here the CDR3 DNA reads TGTGCCAGCAGCCAAGACGGGACAGGCCTCTATGGCTACACCTTC. Its protein is CASSQDGTGLYGYTF.